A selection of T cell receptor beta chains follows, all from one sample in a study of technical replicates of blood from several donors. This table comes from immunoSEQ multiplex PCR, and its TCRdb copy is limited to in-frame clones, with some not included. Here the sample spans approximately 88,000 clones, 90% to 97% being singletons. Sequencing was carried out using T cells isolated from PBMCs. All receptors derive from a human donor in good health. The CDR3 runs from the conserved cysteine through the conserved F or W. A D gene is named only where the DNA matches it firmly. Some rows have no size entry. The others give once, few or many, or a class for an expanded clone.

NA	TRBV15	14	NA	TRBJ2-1	CATSRDVDSNEQFF	TGTGCCACCAGCAGAGATGTCGATAGTAACGAGCAGTTCTTC
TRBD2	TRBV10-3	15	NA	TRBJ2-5	CAISEMAGVRETQYF	TGTGCCATCAGTGAGATGGCGGGAGTAAGAGAGACCCAGTACTTC
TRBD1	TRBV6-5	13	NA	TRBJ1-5	CASSTGGAQPQHF	TGTGCCAGCAGTACAGGGGGCGCCCAGCCCCAGCATTTT
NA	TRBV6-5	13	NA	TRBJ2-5	CASSYSGLETQYF	TGTGCCAGCAGTTACTCGGGACTGGAGACCCAGTACTTC
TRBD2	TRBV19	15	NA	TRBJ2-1	CASHKTSGNYNEQFF	TGTGCCAGTCATAAAACTAGCGGGAACTACAATGAGCAGTTCTTC
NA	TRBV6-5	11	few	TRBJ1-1	CASSYGAEAFF	TGTGCCAGCAGTTACGGGGCCGAAGCTTTCTTT
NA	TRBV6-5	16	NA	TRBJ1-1	CASSYSLQVGNTEAFF	TGTGCCAGCAGTTACTCGTTACAGGTGGGGAACACTGAAGCTTTCTTT
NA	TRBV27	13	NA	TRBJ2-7	CASSLSGVGEQYF	TGTGCCAGCAGTTTATCAGGGGTAGGAGAGCAGTACTTC
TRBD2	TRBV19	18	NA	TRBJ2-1	CASSTLTSLGGTSARQFF	TGTGCCAGTAGTACGCTAACCTCCCTGGGGGGGACTTCAGCGCGGCAGTTCTTC
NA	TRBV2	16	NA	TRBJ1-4	CASSEILRVSTEKLFF	TGTGCCAGCAGTGAAATCCTCAGGGTATCCACGGAAAAACTGTTTTTT
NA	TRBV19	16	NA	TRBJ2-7	CASSVALVQGQYEQYF	TGTGCCAGTAGTGTCGCCCTCGTCCAGGGGCAGTACGAGCAGTACTTC
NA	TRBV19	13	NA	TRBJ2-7	CASSTRFYDEQYF	TGTGCCAGTAGTACTAGGTTTTATGACGAGCAGTACTTC
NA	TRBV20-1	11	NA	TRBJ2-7	CSARRSSEQYF	TGCAGTGCTAGGCGGTCTAGCGAGCAGTACTTC
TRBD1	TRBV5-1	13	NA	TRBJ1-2	CASTRDRGYGYTF	TGCGCCAGCACCCGGGACAGGGGGTATGGCTACACCTTC
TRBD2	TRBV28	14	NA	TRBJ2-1	CASIGLAGANEQFF	TGTGCCAGCATCGGTCTAGCGGGAGCGAATGAGCAGTTCTTC
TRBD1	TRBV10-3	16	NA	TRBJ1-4	CAIRDRSEGNNEKLFF	TGTGCCATCAGGGACAGGAGTGAGGGCAATAATGAAAAACTGTTTTTT
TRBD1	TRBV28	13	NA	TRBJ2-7	CASFLQGAGEQYF	TGTGCCAGCTTCCTTCAGGGGGCTGGCGAGCAGTACTTC
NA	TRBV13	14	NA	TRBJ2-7	CASSPMAGDLEQYF	TGTGCCAGCAGCCCAATGGCCGGAGACCTAGAGCAGTACTTC
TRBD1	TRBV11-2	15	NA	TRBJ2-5	CASSQDRGLSETQYF	TGTGCCAGCAGCCAGGACAGGGGGCTCTCTGAGACCCAGTACTTC
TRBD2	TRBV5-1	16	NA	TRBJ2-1	CASSWTSGRAGNEQFF	TGCGCCAGCAGCTGGACTAGCGGGAGGGCCGGCAATGAGCAGTTCTTC
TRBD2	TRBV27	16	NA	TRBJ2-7	CASSLLGGSAIYEQYF	TGTGCCAGCAGTTTATTGGGCGGGAGCGCTATATACGAGCAGTACTTC
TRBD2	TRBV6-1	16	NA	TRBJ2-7	CASSEKAGGPPYEQYF	TGTGCCAGCAGTGAAAAGGCGGGAGGGCCTCCCTACGAGCAGTACTTC
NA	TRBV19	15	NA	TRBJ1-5	CASSYGGSSNQPQHF	TGTGCCAGTAGTTATGGGGGGTCGAGCAATCAGCCCCAGCATTTT
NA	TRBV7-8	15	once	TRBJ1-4	CASSLGSGRSEKLFF	TGTGCCAGCAGCTTAGGGTCGGGGAGGAGTGAAAAACTGTTTTTT
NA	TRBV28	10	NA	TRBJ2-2	CASSSGELFF	TGTGCCAGCAGCAGCGGGGAGCTGTTTTTT
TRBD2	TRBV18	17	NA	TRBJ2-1	CASSPPDILLAGAEQFF	TGTGCCAGCTCACCACCGGACATACTTCTAGCGGGAGCTGAGCAGTTCTTC
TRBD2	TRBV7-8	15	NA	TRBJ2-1	CASSSSGSYSHEQFF	TGTGCCAGCAGTAGTAGCGGGAGCTATTCCCATGAGCAGTTCTTC
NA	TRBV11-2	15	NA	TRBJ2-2	CASSLLLAGTGELFF	TGTGCCAGCAGCTTATTACTAGCAGGCACCGGGGAGCTGTTTTTT
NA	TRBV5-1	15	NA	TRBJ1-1	CASSLLGPGSTEAFF	TGCGCCAGCAGCTTGCTAGGTCCGGGGAGCACTGAAGCTTTCTTT
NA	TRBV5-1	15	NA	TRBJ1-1	CASSLVVTTNTEAFF	TGCGCCAGCAGCTTAGTCGTGACTACGAACACTGAAGCTTTCTTT
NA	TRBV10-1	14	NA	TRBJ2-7	CASSDQDYPYEQYF	TGCGCCAGCAGTGACCAGGATTACCCCTACGAGCAGTACTTC
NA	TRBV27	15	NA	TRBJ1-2	CASSFYRTENYGYTF	TGTGCCAGCAGTTTCTATCGGACTGAGAACTATGGCTACACCTTC
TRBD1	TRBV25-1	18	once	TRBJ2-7	CASSAIVPPGQGGIEQYF	TGTGCCAGCAGTGCAATTGTTCCTCCCGGACAGGGGGGAATAGAGCAGTACTTC
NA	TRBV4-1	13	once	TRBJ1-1	CASSLGPGSEAFF	TGCGCCAGCAGCCTGGGGCCTGGCTCTGAAGCTTTCTTT
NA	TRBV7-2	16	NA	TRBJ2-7	CASSPHRETGSYEQYF	TGTGCCAGCAGCCCACATAGGGAGACAGGTTCCTACGAGCAGTACTTC